The present T cell receptor beta chain was sequenced within a study of T cell repertoires in cytomegalovirus infection. As for the study in general: CMV epitopes that were recently identified and HLA-C-restricted were used alongside well-studied HLA-B-restricted ones. CMV infection and matching HLA type were both indicated by public TCR beta signatures.

Trimming cost V 7 bases and J 5 bases, with 15 bases left between them. Germline CDR1 is LGHDT and CDR2 is YNNKEL (reference sequence). The CDR3 has 13 residues. This clonotype showed up just once. Antigen unknown. TCRdb re-derived calls from the reads in MiXCR, one entry per CDR3 protein. The profile shows about 700,000 distinct CDR3 sequences, about 33% of them singletons. This specimen consisted of cultured PBMCs, obtained from culture after CMV antigen stimulation. This receptor was identified in a human donor in good health (CMV status not recorded). Some clones in this sample may be carry-over from other donors' samples. V gene TRBV3-1 combines with J gene TRBJ2-7, with D maybe TRBD2 (6 bases). The CDR3 protein is CASIDPGGNEQYF. The CDR3 DNA follows: TGTGCCAGCATCGACCCCGGGGGTAACGAGCAGTACTTC.